The 28 T cell receptor beta chains listed next were all sequenced from one sample in a study of OX40 agonist ivuxolimab in advanced cancers. Using immunoSEQ multiplex PCR, the repertoire was profiled, and TCRdb retains in-frame clones only, with some absent. The sample comprises over 30,000 clones, 65% to 85% of which are singletons, and 20% to 30% rests with the top ten. The specimen comprised CD4+ or CD8+ T cells sorted from blood, sampled in a trial of the OX40 agonist ivuxolimab. These receptors were collected from an adult with an advanced solid tumor such as melanoma, head and neck, liver or kidney cancer.

This rearrangement joins TRBV28 to TRBJ2-1, with 7 bases aligning to TRBD2. The CDR3 runs 15 residues. Losses at the gene ends were 4 bases for V and 5 bases for J; bases not matched to a gene: 8. Per the germline V gene, CDR1 is MDHEN and CDR2 is SYDVKM. This chain's CDR3 is CASSSFAGVHNEQFF. CDR3 coding DNA: TGTGCCAGCAGTTCCTTTGCGGGGGTTCACAATGAGCAGTTCTTC.

The V call is TRBV5-6, the J call TRBJ1-2; D might be TRBD1 (5 bases). Germline V gene data show CDR1 as SGHDT and CDR2 as YYEEEE. The CDR3 length is 14 residues. The V end lost 2 bases, the J end lost 4 bases, and 12 bases lay between the germline ends. The CDR3 loop reads CASSLKGVRYGYTF. DNA of the CDR3: TGTGCCAGCAGCTTAAAAGGGGTTCGCTATGGCTACACCTTC.

The rearrangement uses TRBV28 and TRBJ2-1; D gene ambiguous. CDR1 and CDR2 from the germline V gene are MDHEN and SYDVKM. V was trimmed by 8 bases and J by 4 bases, leaving 18 bases between them. This CDR3 spans 15 amino acids. CDR3 amino acids: CASRASYSRYNEQFF. CDR3 nucleotides: TGTGCCAGCCGGGCGAGCTACAGCCGTTACAATGAGCAGTTCTTC.

The V gene is TRBV27, the J gene TRBJ2-7, with a weak D call TRBD2 (6 bases). Trimming cost V 2 bases and J 3 bases, with 11 bases left between them. This CDR3 region has 14 residues. Germline CDR1 reads MNHEY; CDR2 reads SMNVEV (reference sequence). The CDR3 nucleotides read TGTGCCAGCAGTTTAGTTAGCGGCCACTACGAGCAGTACTTC. It translates to CASSLVSGHYEQYF.

The rearrangement links TRBV30 to TRBJ1-1; TRBD1 is a possible D gene (6 bases). V was shortened by 0 bases and J by 2 bases, with 19 bases between the two germline ends. The CDR3 totals 17 residues. Germline V gene sequence: CDR1 GTSNPN, CDR2 SVGIG (reference sequence). This CDR3 reads CAWSVPRGRSTNTEAFF. In DNA, the CDR3 is TGTGCCTGGAGTGTACCGAGGGGGAGGTCCACTAACACTGAAGCTTTCTTT.

The count of this clone is one. The rearrangement joins TRBV5-6 to TRBJ1-2, with D tentatively TRBD1 (5 bases). From germline, CDR1 is SGHDT and CDR2 YYEEEE. The CDR3 extends over 15 amino acids. V was shortened by 1 base and J by 2 bases, with 12 bases between the two germline ends. The CDR3 DNA sequence: TGTGCCAGCAGCTTGTACCCAGGGTCGAACTATGGCTACACCTTC. Translating it yields CASSLYPGSNYGYTF.

This clone was recorded once. The CDR3 here is CASSPLGGSNNEQFF. The CDR3 region has the DNA TGCGCCAGCAGCCCCCTCGGAGGGAGCAACAATGAGCAGTTCTTC. The V and J genes are TRBV5-1 and TRBJ2-1; a possible D gene is TRBD2 (6 bases). Germline V CDR1 and CDR2: SGHRS, YFSETQ. CDR3 length equals 15 residues. Trimming removed 4 bases at V and 5 bases at J, with 16 bases between.

The chain couples TRBV2 to TRBJ2-7, with 7 bases that match TRBD1. The CDR3 has 16 amino acids. From germline, CDR1 is SNHLY and CDR2 FYNNEI. The trim removed 5 bases at V and 3 bases at J, leaving 13 bases unmatched. DNA for the CDR3: TGTGCCAGCAGTCCTCTTGACAGGGAAATAGACTACGAGCAGTACTTC. Its translation is CASSPLDREIDYEQYF.

The chain is built from TRBV28 and TRBJ1-1, with D hard to call. The CDR3 extends over 15 amino acids. Germline CDR1 MDHEN, CDR2 SYDVKM. V lost 5 bases, J lost 6 bases, and 19 bases lay in between. The CDR3 coding sequence is TGTGCCAGCAGTGACCCAGCACCTAGCGTCTCTGAAGCTTTCTTT. Its protein product is CASSDPAPSVSEAFF.

The DNA for the CDR3 is TGTGCCAGCAGCCTTAGCGGGGCCGTTAATGAGCAGTTCTTC. It is translated as CASSLSGAVNEQFF. The chain couples TRBV5-4 to TRBJ2-1, with 8 bases identical to TRBD2. The germline gives CDR1 SGHNT, CDR2 YYREEE (reference sequence). The length of the CDR3 is 14 residues. V was clipped by 4 bases and J by 7 bases; unmatched bases: 7.

The V call is TRBV7-9, the J call TRBJ2-7; 10 positions match TRBD1. CDR1 is SEHNR and CDR2 is FQNEAQ in the germline V gene (reference sequence). CDR3 length equals 16 residues. J gave up 2 bases and V 4 bases, and 8 bases lay outside the gene matches. CDR3 bases: TGTGCCAGCAGCTACCGGACAGGGGGGGACCCCTACGAGCAGTACTTC. Translation gives CASSYRTGGDPYEQYF.

This rearrangement joins TRBV6-4 to TRBJ1-5; no clear D gene. V was cut by 7 bases and J by 4 bases, with 8 bases left in between. Germline CDR1 and CDR2: MRHNA and SNTAGT. CDR3 length: 12 residues. The CDR3 protein is CASIPGNQPQHF. In DNA, the CDR3 is TGTGCCAGCATCCCGGGGAATCAGCCCCAGCATTTT.

The chain joins TRBV5-6 to TRBJ1-2; TRBD1 might be the D (5 bases). Trimming took 0 bases from V and 4 from J, leaving 13 bases between them. CDR3 length: 15 amino acids. Per the germline V gene, CDR1 is SGHDT and CDR2 is YYEEEE. The CDR3 sequence is CASSLGGGPAYGYTF. DNA for the CDR3: TGTGCCAGCAGCTTGGGTGGGGGACCGGCCTATGGCTACACCTTC. Complete variable domain (other parts from reference TRBV5-6 and TRBJ1-2): DAGVTQSPTHLIKTRGQQVTLRCSPKSGHDTVSWYQQALGQGPQFIFQYYEEEERQRGNFPDRFSGHQFPNYSSELNVNALLLGDSALYLCASSLGGGPAYGYTFGSGTRLTVV.

V and J are TRBV5-5 and TRBJ1-1; the D is unclear. With 5 bases removed from V and 1 base from J, the gap between germline ends came to 12 bases. Germline CDR1 is SGHKS and CDR2 is YYEKEE (reference sequence). The CDR3 consists of 14 residues. CDR3 sequence reads: CASSQRVGNTEAFF. The DNA of the CDR3 is TGTGCCAGCAGTCAAAGGGTTGGGAACACTGAAGCTTTCTTT. Combining the CDR3 with reference TRBV5-5 and TRBJ1-1 gives the whole variable domain DAGVTQSPTHLIKTRGQQVTLRCSPISGHKSVSWYQQVLGQGPQFIFQYYEKEERGRGNFPDRFSARQFPNYSSELNVNALLLGDSALYLCASSQRVGNTEAFFGQGTRLTVV.

The chain recombines TRBV28 with TRBJ2-7; TRBD1 matches at 8 bases. Germline CDR1 and CDR2: MDHEN and SYDVKM. Losses at the gene ends were 7 bases for V and 3 bases for J; bases not matched to a gene: 5. CDR3 length: 13 residues. The CDR3 coding sequence is TGTGCCAGCAAACCAGACAGGGGCTACGAGCAGTACTTC. Its protein is CASKPDRGYEQYF.

The DNA of the CDR3 is TGTGCCAGCAGCTTCATGACTAGCCATGAGCAGTTCTTC. It specifies CASSFMTSHEQFF. V and J are TRBV11-3 and TRBJ2-1; 7 bases line up with TRBD2. The CDR3 runs to 13 residues. Germline V gene data show CDR1 as SGHNT and CDR2 as YENEEA. J gave up 8 bases and V 3 bases, and 4 bases lay outside the gene matches.

This clone was observed a single time. The V call is TRBV5-5, the J call TRBJ2-7; the match to TRBD2 covers 7 bases. In germline, CDR1 is SGHKS, CDR2 YYEKEE (reference sequence). CDR3 size: 12 residues. Trimming cost V 3 bases and J 5 bases; bases outside gene matches: 2. The CDR3 loop reads CASSWEGHEQYF. CDR3 in DNA: TGTGCCAGCAGCTGGGAGGGGCACGAGCAGTACTTC.

This rearrangement joins TRBV5-6 to TRBJ2-2; D unresolved. This CDR3 is 13 amino acids long. Trimming cost V 5 bases and J 7 bases, with 12 bases left between them. Germline CDR1 is SGHDT and CDR2 is YYEEEE. CDR3 loop: CASSNLGGGELFF. DNA of the CDR3: TGTGCCAGCAGTAACCTTGGCGGCGGGGAGCTGTTTTTT.

V gene TRBV28 combines with J gene TRBJ2-2; 8 bases fit TRBD1. Germline V lookup: CDR1 MDHEN, CDR2 SYDVKM. The CDR3 spans 15 residues. The V gene end was trimmed by 1 base and the J gene end by 6 bases; junction bases not matched to a gene: 4. The CDR3 protein is CASSLSAGGAGELFF. The CDR3 DNA reads TGTGCCAGCAGTTTATCGGCAGGGGGCGCCGGGGAGCTGTTTTTT.

The chain has TRBV7-8 and TRBJ1-2; D might be TRBD1 (5 bases). The CDR3 extends over 14 amino acids. Trimming removed 1 base at V and 8 bases at J, with 14 bases between. Germline V gene data show CDR1 as SGHVS and CDR2 as FQNEAQ. The CDR3 protein is CASSLVSGNDGYTF. DNA of the CDR3: TGTGCCAGCAGCTTAGTTTCAGGGAATGACGGCTACACCTTC.

This clone was observed many times. This sequence joins TRBV4-2 and TRBJ2-5; TRBD1 aligns across 7 bases. The ends lost 4 bases at V and 6 bases at J; junction bases unmatched: 17. The CDR3 is made up of 17 amino acids. CDR1 and CDR2 from the germline V gene are LGHNA and YNFKEQ. In nucleotides, the CDR3 is TGTGCCAGCAGCCCCACCAGGACAGGCGTGGGGGCCAAGACCCAGTACTTC. This encodes CASSPTRTGVGAKTQYF.

The chain couples TRBV11-2 to TRBJ2-7; D perhaps matches TRBD2 (5 bases). Germline CDR1 and CDR2: SGHAT and FQNNGV. This CDR3 is 16 amino acids long. V lost 3 bases, J lost 2 bases, and 17 bases lay in between. The CDR3 protein is CASSFGMVGEPYEQYF. The DNA for the CDR3 is TGTGCCAGCAGCTTCGGGATGGTTGGCGAACCCTACGAGCAGTACTTC.

The CDR3 sequence is CASSPQSGYGYTF. The CDR3 DNA is TGTGCCAGCAGCCCCCAATCCGGCTATGGCTACACCTTC. The chain joins TRBV27 to TRBJ1-2; D is unclear. Trimming removed 6 bases from V and 4 bases from J, with 12 bases in between. Germline assignment: CDR1 MNHEY and CDR2 SMNVEV (reference sequence). This CDR3 has 13 residues.

The chain uses TRBV6-4 and TRBJ1-5; tentative D call: TRBD1 (6 bases). V gave up 6 bases and J gave up 2 bases, with 11 bases separating them. The germline gives CDR1 MRHNA, CDR2 SNTAGT. The length of the CDR3 is 14 residues. CDR3 sequence (DNA): TGTGCCAGCAGCCCAGGGGTTGGCAATCAGCCCCAGCATTTT. This codes for CASSPGVGNQPQHF.

This chain connects TRBV19 to TRBJ2-3, with 8 bases aligning to TRBD2. CDR3 length equals 16 residues. Per germline, CDR1 LNHDA and CDR2 SQIVND (reference sequence). Unmatched junction bases numbered 5, after V lost 3 bases and J lost 0 bases. Written as DNA, the CDR3 is TGTGCCAGTAGTATCGGGACTAGGGCTAGCACAGATACGCAGTATTTT. This encodes CASSIGTRASTDTQYF.

The CDR3 reads CASSLGILAKNIQYF. CDR3 DNA sequence: TGTGCCAGCAGCTTAGGGATTCTAGCCAAAAACATTCAGTACTTC. The J gene is TRBJ2-4, the V gene TRBV11-3; D remains ambiguous. Between the trimmed V and J ends, which lost 1 base and 0 bases, there was a span of 7 bases. This CDR3 spans 15 amino acids. The germline V gene encodes CDR1 SGHNT and CDR2 YENEEA.

V and J are TRBV7-9 and TRBJ2-5; 7 positions agree with TRBD1. This CDR3 is built from 16 residues. Per germline, CDR1 SEHNR and CDR2 FQNEAQ (reference sequence). Trimming cost V 5 bases and J 5 bases; bases outside gene matches: 14. The CDR3 reads CASSLRVPGQKETQYF. The CDR3 DNA follows: TGTGCCAGCAGCCTTCGAGTCCCGGGACAGAAGGAGACCCAGTACTTC.

This chain connects TRBV13 to TRBJ1-1; TRBD1 matches 9 bases. The germline V gene encodes CDR1 PRHDT and CDR2 FYEKMQ (reference sequence). This CDR3 contains 20 residues. The V gene end was trimmed by 5 bases and the J gene end by 0 bases; junction bases not matched to a gene: 19. CDR3 nucleotide sequence: TGTGCCAGCAGCGCCTTCTCTTCCCCGACAGGGGGGGAGATGAACACTGAAGCTTTCTTT. Translation: CASSAFSSPTGGEMNTEAFF.